The rows below give T cell receptor beta chains drawn from one sample of a study of identical twins. A single record per CDR3 protein comes from TCRdb applying MiXCR to the 5' RACE reads. This table holds some 630,000 distinct CDR3 sequences, just over 7% found once. This sample also belongs to another study, concerning yellow fever vaccine responses in identical twins.

Specimen: PBMCs. The source of these receptors is a woman aged 18-30 years in good health. Each CDR3 is given with its conserved first and last residue. The D gene is left open where the match is weak.

D gene	V gene	J gene	CDR3 protein
TRBD1	TRBV12-3/TRBV12-4	TRBJ2-1	CASSSVPGGPKVHEQFF
.	TRBV11-2	TRBJ2-2	CASSFGQGSSGELFF
TRBD2	TRBV7-2	TRBJ2-4	CASSLVQRGVVKNIQYF
.	TRBV5-1	TRBJ2-1	CASSLALLSYNEQFF
.	TRBV18	TRBJ1-2	CASSPVGTNERYTF
TRBD1	TRBV5-6	TRBJ1-4	CASSWRTGQNEKLFF
TRBD2	TRBV2	TRBJ2-4	CASSGLAGPAKNIQYF
.	TRBV11-2	TRBJ1-2	CASSLESGGGYTF
.	TRBV5-4	TRBJ2-7	CASSPNLGSRLHEQYF
TRBD2	TRBV29-1	TRBJ2-7	CSVVGGEEEPYEQYF
.	TRBV10-3	TRBJ2-7	CASNPTSSKAKEQYF
.	TRBV29-1	TRBJ1-2	CSVVGGEGGYTF
TRBD2	TRBV29-1	TRBJ2-1	CSVAGGAEQFF
TRBD1	TRBV27	TRBJ1-2	CASRLTGGTVYGYTF
TRBD2	TRBV7-9	TRBJ2-1	CASTPKAGGYYNEQFF
TRBD2	TRBV9	TRBJ2-3	CASSDRAGVADTQYF
TRBD1	TRBV28	TRBJ1-1	CASSLRLTGGTEAFF
TRBD2	TRBV7-2	TRBJ2-1	CASSLAGGISYNEQFF
TRBD2	TRBV12-3/TRBV12-4	TRBJ2-3	CASSVGTAGTSGSGTDTQYF
.	TRBV5-1	TRBJ1-6	CASSLSRGLNSPLHF